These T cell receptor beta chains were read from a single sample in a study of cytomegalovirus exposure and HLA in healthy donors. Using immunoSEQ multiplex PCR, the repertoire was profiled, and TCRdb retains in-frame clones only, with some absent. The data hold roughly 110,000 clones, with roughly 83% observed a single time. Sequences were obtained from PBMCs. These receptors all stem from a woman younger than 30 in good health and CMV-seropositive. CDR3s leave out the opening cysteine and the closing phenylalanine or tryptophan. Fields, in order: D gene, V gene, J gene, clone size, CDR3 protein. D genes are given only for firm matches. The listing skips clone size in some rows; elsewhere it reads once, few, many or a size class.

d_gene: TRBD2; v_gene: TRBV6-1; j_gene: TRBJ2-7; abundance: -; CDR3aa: ASSEGGSLGYEQY
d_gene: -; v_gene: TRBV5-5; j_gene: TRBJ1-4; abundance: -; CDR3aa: ASSLTGREKLF
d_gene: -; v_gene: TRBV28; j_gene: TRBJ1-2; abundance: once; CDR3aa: ASSFTRDTGPTNYGYT
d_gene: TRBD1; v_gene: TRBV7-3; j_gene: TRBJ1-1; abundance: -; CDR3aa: ASSYRDSEAF
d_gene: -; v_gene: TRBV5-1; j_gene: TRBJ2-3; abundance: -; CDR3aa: ASSLAGSPEY
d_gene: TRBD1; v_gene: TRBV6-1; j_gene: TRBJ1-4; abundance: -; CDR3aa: ASSGNKGGGNEKLF
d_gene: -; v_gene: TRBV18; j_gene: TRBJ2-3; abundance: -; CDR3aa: ASSLADGADTQY
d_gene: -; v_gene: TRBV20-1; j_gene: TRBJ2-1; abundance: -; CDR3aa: SAGTPEQF
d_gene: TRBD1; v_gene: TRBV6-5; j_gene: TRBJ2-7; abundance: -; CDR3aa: ASSQDRGRYEQY
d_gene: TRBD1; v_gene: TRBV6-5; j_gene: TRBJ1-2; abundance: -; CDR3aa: ASSFDRGPSYT
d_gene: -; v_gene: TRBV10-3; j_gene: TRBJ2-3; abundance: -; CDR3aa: AISRRTVASTDTQY
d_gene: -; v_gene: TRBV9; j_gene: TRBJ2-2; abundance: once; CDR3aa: ASSVVGGTYTGELF
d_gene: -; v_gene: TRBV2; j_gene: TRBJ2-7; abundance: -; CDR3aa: ASSEATDRDLAEQY
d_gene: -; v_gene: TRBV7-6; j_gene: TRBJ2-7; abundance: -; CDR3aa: ASSLVVGVGSYEGQY
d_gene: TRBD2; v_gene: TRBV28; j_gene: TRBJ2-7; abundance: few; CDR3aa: ASSFQAGSGGYEQY
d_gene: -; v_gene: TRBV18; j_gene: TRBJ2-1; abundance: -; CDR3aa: ASSQTRNEQF
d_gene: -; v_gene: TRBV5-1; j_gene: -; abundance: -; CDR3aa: ASSESYEQY
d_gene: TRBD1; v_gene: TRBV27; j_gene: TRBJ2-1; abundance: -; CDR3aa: ASSLGTDTNEQF
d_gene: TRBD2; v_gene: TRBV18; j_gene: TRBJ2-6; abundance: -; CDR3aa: ASSPSGGLRANVLT
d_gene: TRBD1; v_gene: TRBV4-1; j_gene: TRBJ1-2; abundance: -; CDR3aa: ASSPGQGVEGYT
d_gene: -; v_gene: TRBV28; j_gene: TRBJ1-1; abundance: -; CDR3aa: ASRTGNTEAF
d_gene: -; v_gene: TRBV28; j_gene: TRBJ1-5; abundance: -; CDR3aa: ASAGGPDQPQH
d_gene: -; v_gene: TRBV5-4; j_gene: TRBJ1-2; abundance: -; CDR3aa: ASSLEPGVYGYT
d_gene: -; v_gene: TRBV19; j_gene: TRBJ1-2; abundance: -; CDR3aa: ASSMGQIGYGYT
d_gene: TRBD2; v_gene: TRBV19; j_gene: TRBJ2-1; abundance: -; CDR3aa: ASSIGGLASRNEQF
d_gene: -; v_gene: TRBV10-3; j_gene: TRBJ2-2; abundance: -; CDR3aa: AISPRGAPTGELF
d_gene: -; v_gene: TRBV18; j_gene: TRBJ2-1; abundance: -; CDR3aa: ASSPESPNEQF
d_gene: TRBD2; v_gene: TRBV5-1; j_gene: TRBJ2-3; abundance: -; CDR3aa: ASSLEGLAGGPFPTDTQY
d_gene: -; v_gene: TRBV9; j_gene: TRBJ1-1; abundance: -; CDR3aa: ASSVGGYTEAF
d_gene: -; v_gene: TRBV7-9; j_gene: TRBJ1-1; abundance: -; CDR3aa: ASSPSGGRMNTEAF
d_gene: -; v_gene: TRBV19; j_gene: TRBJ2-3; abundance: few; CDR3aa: ASSTRLVSTDTQY
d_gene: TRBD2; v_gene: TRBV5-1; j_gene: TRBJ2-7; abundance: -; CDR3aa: ASAAQRVLAGHRREQY
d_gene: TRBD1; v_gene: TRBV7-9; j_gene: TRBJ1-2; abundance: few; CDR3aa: ASSLGSDRVYT
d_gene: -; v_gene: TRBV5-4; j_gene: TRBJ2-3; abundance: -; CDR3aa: ASSVSSTDTQY
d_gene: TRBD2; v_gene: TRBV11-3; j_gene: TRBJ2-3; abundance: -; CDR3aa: ASSLRAGGGDTQY
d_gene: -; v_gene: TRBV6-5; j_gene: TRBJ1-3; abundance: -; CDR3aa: ASSYLSSGNTIY
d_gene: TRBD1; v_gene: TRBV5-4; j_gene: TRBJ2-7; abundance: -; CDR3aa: ASSRRTGGFYEQY
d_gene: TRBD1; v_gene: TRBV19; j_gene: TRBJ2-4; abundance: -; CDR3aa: ASSMDRGPGNIQY
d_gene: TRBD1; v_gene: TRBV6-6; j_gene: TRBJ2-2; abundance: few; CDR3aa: AHHRTGYLGELF
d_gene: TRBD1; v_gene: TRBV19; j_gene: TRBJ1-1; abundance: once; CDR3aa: ASSLVGDRGRNTEAF
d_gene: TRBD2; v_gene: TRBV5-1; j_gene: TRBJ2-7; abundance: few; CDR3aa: ASSPIHSGRGEQY